These 28 T cell receptor beta chains originate from one sample sequenced in a study of cytomegalovirus exposure and HLA in healthy donors. The PCR ran on 60 Vbeta and 13 Jbeta primers. The protocol was immunoSEQ multiplex PCR, while the TCRdb copy is restricted to in-frame clones and leaves out a portion. The sample carries over 150,000 clones, approximately 80% recorded once. Sequencing was carried out using PBMCs. These receptors were taken from a male donor in good health and CMV-seronegative.

This chain joins TRBV19 and TRBJ1-2; D not resolved. The germline V and J ends were trimmed by 7 bases and 9 bases, with 18 bases remaining between them. The length of the CDR3 is 13 residues. Germline V gene data show CDR1 as LNHDA and CDR2 as SQIVND (reference sequence). CDR3 residues: CASTVPTLQSYTF. CDR3 sequence (DNA): TGTGCCAGTACAGTCCCAACTTTACAGAGCTACACCTTC.

This clone was picked up one time. The V gene is TRBV5-1, the J gene TRBJ2-2; D perhaps matches TRBD2 (5 bases). Germline CDR1 reads SGHRS; CDR2 reads YFSETQ. With 3 bases removed from V and 3 bases from J, the gap between germline ends came to 12 bases. The CDR3 spans 15 residues. The CDR3 here is CASSWQAGDTGELFF. The CDR3 bases are TGCGCCAGCAGCTGGCAGGCCGGGGACACCGGGGAGCTGTTTTTT. Full variable domain (outside the CDR3, taken from reference TRBV5-1 and TRBJ2-2): KAGVTQTPRYLIKTRGQQVTLSCSPISGHRSVSWYQQTPGQGLQFLFEYFSETQRNKGNFPGRFSGRQFSNSRSEMNVSTLELGDSALYLCASSWQAGDTGELFFGEGSRLTVL.

The chain uses TRBV7-2 and TRBJ2-7; 7 bases map to TRBD2. The CDR3 spans 16 residues. V dropped 5 bases and J dropped 1; count of bases not matched to a gene: 11. The germline gives CDR1 SGHTA, CDR2 FQGNSA. CDR3 protein: CASSQGTGGRSYEQYF. The DNA for the CDR3 is TGTGCCAGCAGCCAGGGAACCGGGGGGAGATCCTACGAGCAGTACTTC.

Worth noting for this clone: The sample holds other DNA sequences that translate to the same CDR3. The chain links TRBV27 to TRBJ1-1, with D hard to call. The V gene lost 5 bases and the J gene lost 2 bases, with 12 bases spanning the gap. From germline, CDR1 is MNHEY and CDR2 SMNVEV (reference sequence). This CDR3 spans 14 amino acids. The CDR3 here is CASSITHRNTEAFF. The CDR3 coding sequence is TGTGCCAGCAGTATAACACACAGAAACACTGAAGCTTTCTTT.

V usage is TRBV28 and J usage is TRBJ2-5; TRBD2 matches at 10 bases. The CDR3 spans 15 residues. Germline V gene sequence: CDR1 MDHEN, CDR2 SYDVKM. V gave up 7 bases and J gave up 0 bases; unmatched junction bases: 5. In nucleotides, the CDR3 is TGTGCCAGCAATCCGGGACTAGCGTACCAAGAGACCCAGTACTTC. It yields the protein CASNPGLAYQETQYF.

The chain combines TRBV5-4 with TRBJ2-2, with TRBD2 matching 10 bases. V lost 4 bases, J lost 6 bases, and 6 bases stayed unmatched. This CDR3 comprises 15 residues. Germline loops: CDR1 SGHNT, CDR2 YYREEE (reference sequence). CDR3 DNA sequence: TGTGCCAGCAGCAGTCAGCGGGGGGGCCCCGGGGAGCTGTTTTTT. Protein product: CASSSQRGGPGELFF.

V usage is TRBV5-1 and J usage is TRBJ2-7; D might be TRBD1 (7 bases). The CDR3 sequence is 16 residues long. V lost 3 bases and J lost 4, with 20 bases in between. Per germline, CDR1 SGHRS and CDR2 YFSETQ. CDR3 nucleotide sequence: TGCGCCAGCAGCTCTGGAGGGGGCGCAGCCCTTTACGAGCAGTACTTC. Its protein product is CASSSGGGAALYEQYF. Using reference TRBV5-1 and TRBJ2-7 for the parts outside the CDR3, the full variable domain is KAGVTQTPRYLIKTRGQQVTLSCSPISGHRSVSWYQQTPGQGLQFLFEYFSETQRNKGNFPGRFSGRQFSNSRSEMNVSTLELGDSALYLCASSSGGGAALYEQYFGPGTRLTVT.

The rearrangement uses TRBV10-3 and TRBJ2-1; unclear D gene. V lost 6 bases, J lost 4 bases, and 10 bases lay in between. The CDR3 totals 13 residues. From germline, CDR1 is ENHRY and CDR2 SYGVKD. In DNA form, the CDR3 reads TGTGCCATCAGGGGCTCGGATTACAATGAGCAGTTCTTC. Its translation is CAIRGSDYNEQFF.

V usage is TRBV4-2 and J usage is TRBJ1-4, with 7 bases matching TRBD1. This CDR3 is 17 amino acids long. CDR1 and CDR2 from the germline V gene are LGHNA and YNFKEQ. With 1 base clipped from V and 3 bases from J, the junction kept 8 bases outside the gene matches. The DNA of the CDR3 is TGTGCCAGCAGCCAAGCCGATCGGGACAGACCTAATGAAAAACTGTTTTTT. Translated, it gives CASSQADRDRPNEKLFF.

For the CDR3, the DNA is TGTGCCAGCAGCTTGACAGGGGGCGCCGGGGCCAACGTCCTGACTTTC. The encoded protein is CASSLTGGAGANVLTF. This chain uses TRBV25-1 with TRBJ2-6; TRBD1 matches 10 bases. The ends lost 6 bases at V and 4 bases at J; junction bases unmatched: 6. Germline V lookup: CDR1 MGHDK, CDR2 SYGVNS. The CDR3 loop spans 16 amino acids.

This chain joins TRBV9 and TRBJ2-1; 12 bases match TRBD2. CDR1 and CDR2 from the germline V gene are SGDLS and YYNGEE. The CDR3 covers 16 residues. The trim removed 4 bases at V and 2 bases at J, leaving 4 bases unmatched. The CDR3 DNA follows: TGTGCCAGCAGCACCTCTAGCGGGAGGGCCTACAATGAGCAGTTCTTC. As protein: CASSTSSGRAYNEQFF.

The chain couples TRBV30 to TRBJ1-1; 8 bases line up with TRBD1. Germline V lookup: CDR1 GTSNPN, CDR2 SVGIG (reference sequence). This CDR3 spans 14 amino acids. Germline trimming cut 1 base from V and 1 base from J; bases unmatched to any gene: 2. Written as DNA, the CDR3 is TGTGCCTGGAGTGCTGGACAGGGGAACACTGAAGCTTTCTTT. Translation gives CAWSAGQGNTEAFF.

The chain couples TRBV6-5 to TRBJ1-1, with TRBD1 identical over 7 bases. Germline V gene data show CDR1 as MNHEY and CDR2 as SVGAGI. There are 15 residues in the CDR3. V lost 5 bases to trimming and J lost 2 bases; unmatched junction nucleotides: 8. DNA of the CDR3: TGTGCCAGCAGTGCGGACAGGCTAACAAACACTGAAGCTTTCTTT. This translates into CASSADRLTNTEAFF.

The V call is TRBV2, the J call TRBJ2-6; 8 bases agree with TRBD1. V gave up 3 bases and J gave up 0 bases; unmatched junction bases: 4. CDR3 length: 17 amino acids. CDR1 and CDR2 from the germline V gene are SNHLY and FYNNEI. In DNA, the CDR3 is TGTGCCAGCAGTGATTTCAGGGGGCCCTCTGGGGCCAACGTCCTGACTTTC. Translation gives CASSDFRGPSGANVLTF.

V gene TRBV10-2 combines with J gene TRBJ1-1; D is undetermined. CDR1 is WSHSY and CDR2 is SAAADI in the germline V gene. The V gene lost 4 bases and the J gene lost 0 bases, with 9 bases spanning the gap. CDR3 length equals 14 residues. CDR3 protein: CASSVPNMNTEAFF. The CDR3 bases are TGCGCCAGCAGTGTTCCGAACATGAACACTGAAGCTTTCTTT.

This clone occurred once. The J gene is TRBJ1-6, the V gene TRBV9; TRBD1 agrees at 7 bases. V trimming: 1 base; J trimming: 11 bases; junction bases outside the gene matches: 9. Germline V CDR1 and CDR2: SGDLS, YYNGEE. This CDR3 has 15 amino acids. The CDR3 protein is CASSVYDRVGAPLHF. The CDR3, as DNA: TGTGCCAGCAGCGTATACGACAGGGTGGGAGCACCCCTCCACTTT.

As to this clone: One end of the junction is discordant with germline, which a read error may explain. The rearrangement joins TRBV7-9 to TRBJ1-1; D remains unclear. The CDR3 spans 12 residues. CDR1 is SEHNR and CDR2 is FQNEAQ in the germline V gene (reference sequence). CDR3 region: CSSSLDWREAFF. The DNA of the CDR3 is TGTTCCAGCAGCTTAGACTGGCGGGAGGCTTTCTTT.

The chain recombines TRBV2 with TRBJ2-2; TRBD2 aligns across 14 bases. Germline CDR1 is SNHLY and CDR2 is FYNNEI. V trimming: 3 bases; J trimming: 4 bases; junction bases outside the gene matches: 10. The CDR3 extends over 19 amino acids. CDR3 sequence (DNA): TGTGCCAGCAGTGACAGCAGGACTAGCGGGAGGAATTCCACCGGGGAGCTGTTTTTT. It encodes CASSDSRTSGRNSTGELFF.

This rearrangement joins TRBV19 to TRBJ2-1, with 15 bases fitting TRBD2. The germline V gene has CDR1 LNHDA and CDR2 SQIVND (reference sequence). The J segment lost 2 bases and the V segment lost 3 bases, leaving 2 bases of the junction unmatched. The CDR3 extends over 17 amino acids. CDR3 amino acids: CASSMGLAGGPYNEQFF. DNA of the CDR3: TGTGCCAGTAGTATGGGACTAGCGGGAGGCCCCTACAATGAGCAGTTCTTC. Together with reference TRBV19 and TRBJ2-1, the CDR3 gives the full variable domain: DGGITQSPKYLFRKEGQNVTLSCEQNLNHDAMYWYRQDPGQGLRLIYYSQIVNDFQKGDIAEGYSVSREKKESFPLTVTSAQKNPTAFYLCASSMGLAGGPYNEQFFGPGTRLTVL.

The rearrangement joins TRBV6-1 to TRBJ2-7, with D tentatively TRBD2 (5 bases). The CDR3 spans 15 residues. Trimming removed 1 base from V and 3 bases from J, with 13 bases in between. CDR1 and CDR2 (germline): MNHNS, SASEGT. In nucleotides, the CDR3 is TGTGCCAGCAGTGAAGAAAGCGGCAGGATCTACGAGCAGTACTTC. Its translation: CASSEESGRIYEQYF.

This chain connects TRBV7-8 to TRBJ1-1; 7 bases map to TRBD1. The CDR3 is 14 amino acids. Trimming took 5 bases from V and 2 from J; bases not matched to a gene: 5. Per the germline V gene, CDR1 is SGHVS and CDR2 is FQNEAQ. Here the CDR3 DNA reads TGTGCCAGCAGCGACCGGACAGGAAACACTGAAGCTTTCTTT. Protein sequence: CASSDRTGNTEAFF.

The chain recombines TRBV7-9 with TRBJ2-5; D is possibly TRBD2 (6 bases). The J call may not be correct, given that the DNA end is closer to TRBJ2-7. CDR1 and CDR2 from the germline V gene are SEHNR and FQNEAQ (reference sequence). The CDR3 runs to 15 residues. The CDR3 here is CASSLETSSSYEQYF. DNA of the CDR3: TGTGCCAGCAGCTTAGAAACTAGCAGCTCCTACGAGCAGTACTTC.

The genes are TRBV4-3 and TRBJ2-7; D ambiguous. The CDR3 has 14 amino acids. From germline, CDR1 is LGHNA and CDR2 YSLEER. The V gene lost 2 bases and the J gene lost 0 bases, with 8 bases spanning the gap. CDR3 protein: CASSQRPGSYEQYF. The CDR3 region has the DNA TGCGCCAGCAGCCAACGACCGGGCTCCTACGAGCAGTACTTC.

The chain couples TRBV7-9 to TRBJ2-3; 11 nucleotides match TRBD2. The CDR3 extends over 19 amino acids. Germline V CDR1 and CDR2: SEHNR, FQNEAQ (reference sequence). Trimming took 0 bases from V and 1 from J; bases not matched to a gene: 9. The chain's CDR3 is CASSLASGGVQRGTDTQYF. CDR3 bases: TGTGCCAGCAGCTTAGCTAGCGGGGGGGTCCAAAGAGGCACAGATACGCAGTATTTT.

The rearrangement joins TRBV7-3 to TRBJ2-5; perhaps TRBD1 as D (6 bases). The CDR3 extends over 15 amino acids. CDR1 and CDR2 from the germline V gene are SGHTA and FQGTGA. Deletions cut 0 bases from V and 1 base from J, with 9 bases between. The CDR3 protein is CASSLTGHGQETQYF. The CDR3 DNA reads TGTGCCAGCAGCTTAACGGGACACGGCCAAGAGACCCAGTACTTC.

V and J are TRBV27 and TRBJ2-7, with TRBD1 matching 9 bases. Germline CDR1 is MNHEY and CDR2 is SMNVEV (reference sequence). J gave up 7 bases and V 5 bases, and 15 bases lay outside the gene matches. The CDR3 is 16 residues long. The CDR3 here is CASSLRLGTGRVEQYF. CDR3 coding DNA: TGTGCCAGCAGTCTCCGGCTAGGGACAGGGAGGGTTGAGCAGTACTTC.

This clone was seen a few times. V and J are TRBV15 and TRBJ1-5; TRBD1 might be the D (6 bases). From germline, CDR1 is LNHNV and CDR2 YYDKDF (reference sequence). V was clipped by 7 bases and J by 5 bases, with 15 bases between them. The CDR3 totals 14 residues. The CDR3 loop reads CATTQGRGHQPQHF. In DNA, the CDR3 is TGTGCCACCACCCAAGGCAGGGGTCATCAGCCCCAGCATTTT.

The chain has TRBV4-3 and TRBJ2-1, with 15 bases aligning to TRBD2. With V trimmed by 0 bases and J by 7 bases, 4 bases remained unmatched. The CDR3 is 17 residues long. CDR1 LGHNA and CDR2 YSLEER come from the germline V gene. The CDR3 DNA reads TGCGCCAGCAGCCAAGATTCGGGACTAGCGGGAGGAAATGAGCAGTTCTTC. Protein sequence: CASSQDSGLAGGNEQFF.